The 25 T cell receptor beta chains presented below share a single source sample, sequenced in a study of T cells in women clearing cervical HPV infection. Sequencing used immunoSEQ multiplex PCR; TCRdb keeps in-frame clones, though not all of them. The table lists fewer than 30,000 clones. Sequencing was carried out using blood buffy coat. The receptors here all came from a woman between 18 and 75 years old with a cervical HPV16 infection that either progressed to CIN3+ or cleared (not recorded which).

As to this clone: From the germline J gene comes the end of the CDR3, since the read stops 3 residues before it. The chain uses TRBV28 and TRBJ2-2, with D possibly TRBD1 on 5 matching bases. Per the germline V gene, CDR1 is MDHEN and CDR2 is SYDVKM. The CDR3 is 16 amino acids. V lost 6 bases, J lost 5 bases, and 19 bases lay in between. CDR3 sequence reads: CASRDSVKYRTGELFF. The sequenced CDR3 bases are TGTGCCAGCAGAGACAGCGTTAAATATCGGACCGGGGAG.

For this clone: Read sequence stops 3 residues before the CDR3 end, and the germline J gene provides the missing end. V usage is TRBV19 and J usage is TRBJ2-3; possible D gene TRBD2, 6 bases. V lost 8 bases and J 2 bases, leaving 11 bases between the germline ends. The CDR3 sequence is 13 residues long. Germline V lookup: CDR1 LNHDA, CDR2 SQIVND (reference sequence). The CDR3 spells CASAGTSTDTQYF. The covered CDR3 bases are TGTGCCAGTGCCGGGACTTCCACAGATACG.

Concerning this clone: The read ends 3 residues shy of where the CDR3 ends; the end is completed using the germline J gene. The chain is built from TRBV7-9 and TRBJ1-5, with TRBD1 as a possible D gene (5 bases). V lost 5 bases and J lost 6, with 11 bases in between. Germline loops: CDR1 SEHNR, CDR2 FQNEAQ (reference sequence). This CDR3 contains 13 residues. CDR3 DNA (partial): TGTGCCAGCAGCCCAGGGTGGGGTCAGCCC. This codes for CASSPGWGQP. The full CDR3 protein is CASSPGWGQPQHF.

Concerning this clone itself: Read coverage stops 3 residues before the CDR3 terminus; the germline J gene supplies the remainder. This chain uses TRBV5-1 with TRBJ2-1; 7 nucleotides agree with TRBD2. The germline V gene has CDR1 SGHRS and CDR2 YFSETQ. The CDR3 spans 16 residues. J lost 7 bases, V lost 2 bases, and 12 bases had no gene match. The CDR3 protein is CASSFGLRDYSNEQFF. The sequenced CDR3 bases are TGCGCCAGCAGCTTCGGGCTCCGGGACTACTCTAATGAG.

Details on this clone: The read ends 3 residues early relative to the CDR3; the germline J gene fills the gap. The chain links TRBV5-1 to TRBJ2-3; TRBD1 aligns across 7 bases. The CDR3 has 14 amino acids. With V trimmed by 4 bases and J by 5 bases, 7 bases remained unmatched. Germline V gene sequence: CDR1 SGHRS, CDR2 YFSETQ. CDR3 DNA, as far as it was read: TGCGCCAGCAGCCCAGGACAGGCCGGAGATACG. Translating it yields CASSPGQAGDT. The CDR3 in its entirety is CASSPGQAGDTQYF. The full variable domain, in which reference TRBV5-1 and TRBJ2-3 provide the parts outside the CDR3, is KAGVTQTPRYLIKTRGQQVTLSCSPISGHRSVSWYQQTPGQGLQFLFEYFSETQRNKGNFPGRFSGRQFSNSRSEMNVSTLELGDSALYLCASSPGQAGDTQYFGPGTRLTVL.

Concerning this clone itself: Read coverage stops 3 residues before the CDR3 terminus; the germline J gene supplies the remainder. The chain uses TRBV7-8 and TRBJ2-3; D gene unclear. Germline V CDR1 and CDR2: SGHVS, FQNEAQ. The CDR3 extends over 13 amino acids. The germline V and J ends were trimmed by 5 bases and 5 bases, with 11 bases remaining between them. The CDR3 DNA, read in part, is TGTGCCAGCAGCCCCGAACGGTTAGATACG. Translation: CASSPERLDT. The entire CDR3 protein is CASSPERLDTQYF.

CDR3 sequence: CASSTQAGQPQYF. The sequenced part of the CDR3 DNA is TGTGCCAGTAGTACTCAAGCGGGTCAGCCG. V and J are TRBV19 and TRBJ2-3; D might be TRBD2 (6 bases). The read terminates 3 residues ahead of where the CDR3 ends, so the germline J gene completes it. The CDR3 covers 13 residues. Germline CDR1 is LNHDA and CDR2 is SQIVND (reference sequence).

Points on this clone: The read is 3 residues too short to cover the CDR3 end, so that end is filled in from the germline J gene. The chain links TRBV13 to TRBJ2-3; 8 bases match TRBD2. CDR1 is PRHDT and CDR2 is FYEKMQ in the germline V gene (reference sequence). With 2 bases clipped from V and 3 bases from J, the junction kept 4 bases outside the gene matches. This CDR3 spans 15 amino acids. The sequenced CDR3 bases are TGTGCCAGCAGCTTATTGGGCGGGAGGACAGATACG. This codes for CASSLLGGRTDT. The CDR3 reads in full as CASSLLGGRTDTQYF.

A note on this clone: The read terminates 3 residues before the CDR3 end, so the remaining end is supplied by the germline J gene. The chain is built from TRBV7-9 and TRBJ2-1, with TRBD1 matching 7 bases. Germline loops: CDR1 SEHNR, CDR2 FQNEAQ (reference sequence). The CDR3 is 15 amino acids. Unmatched junction bases numbered 9, after V lost 5 bases and J lost 5 bases. CDR3 DNA, as far as it was read: TGTGCCAGCAGCCCCTGGACAGGCCCCGACAATGAG. Translating it yields CASSPWTGPDNE. The CDR3 as a whole reads CASSPWTGPDNEQFF.

About this clone: The CDR3 end falls 3 residues outside the read, so it is completed with the germline J gene. The chain links TRBV2 to TRBJ2-1, with 8 bases fitting TRBD2. With V trimmed by 7 bases and J by 4 bases, 6 bases remained unmatched. The CDR3 consists of 14 residues. Germline-derived CDR1 and CDR2 are SNHLY and FYNNEI. The CDR3 region is CASKGIAGYNEQFF. Partial CDR3 DNA: TGTGCCAGCAAAGGGATAGCGGGGTACAATGAG.

A note on this clone: The read halts 3 residues ahead of the CDR3 end, with the missing end drawn from the germline J gene. This rearrangement joins TRBV29-1 to TRBJ2-7; D is unresolved. This CDR3 has 12 amino acids. Trimming removed 8 bases at V and 3 bases at J, with 14 bases between. Germline V gene lookup returns CDR1 SQVTM and CDR2 ANQGSEA. The CDR3 spells CSFVGLNYEQYF. The part of the CDR3 DNA that was read is TGCAGCTTTGTTGGGCTCAACTACGAG.

A note on this clone: The DNA ends 3 residues before the CDR3 does, and the rest of the CDR3 is filled in from the germline J gene. V usage is TRBV5-1 and J usage is TRBJ1-2; 9 bases map to TRBD1. With V trimmed by 2 bases and J by 3 bases, 5 bases remained unmatched. Germline V lookup: CDR1 SGHRS, CDR2 YFSETQ. The CDR3 length is 15 residues. CDR3 loop: CASSLNRGRDYGYTF. The sequenced part of the CDR3 DNA is TGCGCCAGCAGCTTAAACAGGGGGCGCGACTATGGC.

In the case of this clone: The read ends 3 residues early relative to the CDR3; the germline J gene fills the gap. The J gene is TRBJ2-4, the V gene TRBV7-9, with D perhaps matching TRBD1 (6 bases). CDR1 is SEHNR, CDR2 FQNEAQ, per germline (reference sequence). CDR3 length: 13 amino acids. The covered CDR3 bases are TGTGCCAGCAGCTCCGGACAGAACTATGGT. Residues: CASSSGQNYG. The entire CDR3 reads CASSSGQNYGQYF.

Here the CDR3 reads CASSYGQTLVETQYF. Incomplete CDR3 DNA: TGTGCCAGCAGTTACGGGCAGACACTGGTAGAGACG. V is TRBV6-2 or TRBV6-3 and J is TRBJ2-3, with D hard to call. The read ends 3 residues early relative to the CDR3; the germline J gene fills the gap. The germline gives CDR1 MNHEY, CDR2 SVGEGT. This CDR3 is 15 amino acids long.

Comment on this clone: Sequence at one end of the junction differs from germline and may be a read error. The observed sequence ends 3 residues before the CDR3 terminus, with the missing tail filled in from the germline J gene. The rearrangement links TRBV2 to TRBJ1-3; 11 bases match TRBD1. In germline, CDR1 is SNHLY, CDR2 FYNNEI. CDR3 size: 16 residues. The DNA read from the CDR3 is TGTGCCAGCAGTGTCGGGTGGACAGGGGGCGGAAACACG. It yields the protein CASSVGWTGGGNT. The CDR3 as a whole reads CASSVGWTGGGNTIYF.

Concerning this clone itself: The CDR3 is cut off 3 residues early in the read; its end comes from the germline J gene. J is TRBJ1-2 and V is TRBV10-2; 8 nucleotides align to TRBD1. The CDR3 is made up of 17 amino acids. Germline V CDR1 and CDR2: WSHSY, SAAADI. The CDR3 reads CASNLIGQTGAIRGYTF. The CDR3 DNA, read in part, is TGCGCCAGCAATTTAATCGGACAGACAGGGGCCATCCGGGGC.

In regard to this clone: The sequenced fragment ends 3 residues before the CDR3 boundary, so the rest is inferred from the germline J gene. This chain links TRBV18 with TRBJ2-3; D possibly corresponds to TRBD1 (5 bases). Trimming cost V 5 bases and J 4 bases, with 13 bases left between them. Germline V gene lookup returns CDR1 KGHSH and CDR2 LQKENI. The CDR3 is 14 residues long. The CDR3 sequence is CASSEFQGADTQYF. The covered CDR3 bases are TGTGCCAGCTCAGAATTCCAGGGTGCAGATACG.

In the case of this clone: One end of the junction varies from germline; a read error may be responsible. With the read ending 3 residues before the CDR3 end, the germline J gene is used to fill in that end. The rearrangement joins TRBV7-2 to TRBJ2-1; no definite D call. The CDR3 loop spans 13 amino acids. From germline, CDR1 is SGHTA and CDR2 FQGNSA. The covered CDR3 bases are TGTGCCAGCACCTTAAGAGGCCGTGATGAG. Its protein is CASTLRGRDE. The CDR3 as a whole reads CASTLRGRDEQFF.

Notes on this clone: The read finishes 3 residues shy of the CDR3 end, and the germline J gene is used to complete it. V and J are TRBV19 and TRBJ2-7; 10 bases are a match to TRBD1. The CDR3 has 16 residues. The ends lost 5 bases at V and 4 bases at J; junction bases unmatched: 11. CDR1 is LNHDA, CDR2 SQIVND, per germline (reference sequence). The chain's CDR3 is CASSHQGTGANYEQYF. The sequenced CDR3 bases are TGTGCCAGTAGTCACCAGGGGACAGGGGCGAATTACGAG.

As for this clone: From the germline J gene comes the end of the CDR3, since the read stops 3 residues before it. This chain uses TRBV11-2 with TRBJ2-4, with D possibly matching TRBD1 (5 bases). The CDR3 spans 14 residues. Germline loops: CDR1 SGHAT, CDR2 FQNNGV. The CDR3 DNA, read in part, is TGTGCCAGCAGCTTAGGGGGCCAGCACTATGGT. Translation: CASSLGGQHYG. The CDR3 in full is CASSLGGQHYGQYF.

About this clone: The CDR3 end falls 3 residues outside the read, so it is completed with the germline J gene. The V gene is TRBV7-2, the J gene TRBJ1-2; possibly TRBD1 for D (5 bases). The length of the CDR3 is 15 residues. CDR1 is SGHTA and CDR2 is FQGNSA in the germline V gene. CDR3 amino acids: CASSHTGPSGGGYTF. The DNA read from the CDR3 is TGTGCCAGCAGCCATACCGGCCCTAGCGGGGGAGGC.

The CDR3 DNA, read in part, is TGCAGCGTTGAAGGGGACAGGGGATATGGC. It translates to CSVEGDRGYG. The CDR3 in its entirety is CSVEGDRGYGYTF. The chain has TRBV29-1 and TRBJ1-2, with 10 bases identical to TRBD1. Sequencing ends 3 residues short of the CDR3 end; the germline J gene provides the rest. The CDR3 extends over 13 amino acids. Germline loops: CDR1 SQVTM, CDR2 ANQGSEA. J lost 5 bases, V lost 1 base, and 1 base had no gene match.

Of note for this clone: The sequenced fragment ends 3 residues before the CDR3 boundary, so the rest is inferred from the germline J gene. V is TRBV7-8 and J is TRBJ2-1; 7 nucleotides line up with TRBD2. CDR3 size: 17 residues. The junction had 15 bases not matched to a gene; V was cut back by 1 base and J by 9 bases. Per germline, CDR1 SGHVS and CDR2 FQNEAQ. The CDR3 loop reads CASSLVSRLASVAEQFF. CDR3 bases read: TGTGCCAGCAGCTTAGTTTCCCGACTAGCTAGCGTTGCTGAG.

Points on this clone: The read ends 3 residues before the CDR3 terminus; that terminus is restored from the germline J gene. The V gene is TRBV19, the J gene TRBJ2-3; 9 bases line up with TRBD2. This CDR3 is built from 15 residues. CDR1 LNHDA and CDR2 SQIVND come from the germline V gene (reference sequence). The J segment lost 4 bases and the V segment lost 4 bases, leaving 6 bases of the junction unmatched. Incomplete CDR3 DNA: TGTGCCAGTAGTACCTCCGGGACTAGCCCAGATACG. Its protein product is CASSTSGTSPDT. The CDR3, in full, reads CASSTSGTSPDTQYF.

Remarks on this clone: With the read ending 3 residues before the CDR3 end, the germline J gene is used to fill in that end. The chain is built from TRBV10-2 and TRBJ1-2, with no clear D. Germline V CDR1 and CDR2: WSHSY, SAAADI. This CDR3 contains 16 residues. This chain's CDR3 is CASSGQGLGLETDYTF. The CDR3 DNA, read in part, is TGCGCCAGCAGTGGGCAAGGACTAGGGTTAGAGACTGAC.